This T cell receptor beta chain was captured by sequencing in a study of blood T cell repertoires in COVID-19. CDR1 is SGHRS and CDR2 is YFSETQ in the germline V gene. The CDR3 length is 15 residues. The V end lost 4 bases, the J end lost 8 bases, and 19 bases lay between the germline ends. Clones were sequenced by immunoSEQ multiplex PCR, and TCRdb holds only the in-frame ones, with some missing. The sample includes around 160,000 clones, about nine tenths of them seen just once. The J gene is TRBJ2-1, the V gene TRBV5-1; weak D call: TRBD1 (5 bases). The TCR originated in a woman aged 40 to 55 who had been exposed to COVID-19. Source material: PBMCs or T cells enriched from blood (not recorded which). The CDR3 sequence: CASSLRGSDIDEQFF. The CDR3 DNA reads TGCGCCAGCAGCCTAAGGGGTTCCGACATCGATGAGCAGTTCTTC.